Listed below are T cell receptor beta chains from one sample, sequenced in a study of cytomegalovirus exposure and HLA in healthy donors. The protocol was immunoSEQ multiplex PCR, while the TCRdb copy is restricted to in-frame clones and leaves out a portion. The sample lists around 130,000 clones, 88% occurring once. Sample: PBMCs. These receptors all come from a woman between 35 and 50 years old in good health and CMV-seronegative. CDR3s include the opening cysteine and the closing phenylalanine or tryptophan. The order of the fields is V gene, J gene, D gene, clone size, CDR3 DNA, CDR3 protein. The D gene is left open where the match is weak. Clone size is shown for a subset of rows, as once, few, many or a class of expanded clone.

V: TRBV7-8; J: TRBJ2-1; D: TRBD2; size: .; DNA: TGTGCCAGCAGCTTAGCGACTAGCGGGGTTAGATCCGTCAATGAGCAGTTCTTC; CDR3: CASSLATSGVRSVNEQFF
V: TRBV21-1; J: TRBJ2-1; D: .; size: .; DNA: TGTGCCAGCATAGTGGAGACTAGCGGTAAGAATGAGACCAATGAGCAGTTCTTC; CDR3: CASIVETSGKNETNEQFF
V: TRBV6-4; J: TRBJ2-1; D: TRBD2; size: .; DNA: TGTGCCAGCAGTCGACGACTAGCGGGAGGTAGGATGGATGAGCAGTTCTTC; CDR3: CASSRRLAGGRMDEQFF
V: TRBV28; J: TRBJ1-1; D: .; size: .; DNA: TGTGCCAGCAGTTTGAGAGCCGCCATGAACACTGAAGCTTTCTTT; CDR3: CASSLRAAMNTEAFF
V: TRBV29-1; J: TRBJ1-5; D: .; size: few; DNA: TGCAGCGTTGGATGGGAGGTCGGACGGCCCCAGCATTTT; CDR3: CSVGWEVGRPQHF
V: TRBV5-6; J: TRBJ2-5; D: .; size: few; DNA: TGTGCCAGCAGCTTGGTAGGGGTAGAGACCCAGTACTTC; CDR3: CASSLVGVETQYF
V: TRBV4-2; J: TRBJ2-7; D: .; size: .; DNA: TGTGCCAGCAGCCAAGACCGCTCCTACGAGCAGTACTTC; CDR3: CASSQDRSYEQYF
V: TRBV2; J: TRBJ1-1; D: .; size: .; DNA: TGTGCCAGCTCGTCAGGGATCACTGAAGCTTTCTTT; CDR3: CASSSGITEAFF
V: TRBV7-9; J: TRBJ2-7; D: .; size: .; DNA: TGTTCCAGCAGCTTAGACGCGGGGTCCTCCTACGAGCAGTACTTC; CDR3: CSSSLDAGSSYEQYF
V: TRBV11-2; J: TRBJ2-7; D: .; size: .; DNA: TGTGCCAGCAGCGCCACAAGCTACGAGCAGTACTTC; CDR3: CASSATSYEQYF
V: TRBV5-1; J: TRBJ2-2; D: .; size: .; DNA: TGCGCCAGCCAATCCCCCGCGCAGGTCGTCACCGGGGAGCTGTTTTTT; CDR3: CASQSPAQVVTGELFF
V: TRBV5-1; J: TRBJ2-5; D: TRBD2; size: .; DNA: TGCGCCAGCAGCCTGATGGGGCTAGCGGGAGAAGAGACCCAGTACTTC; CDR3: CASSLMGLAGEETQYF
V: TRBV7-2; J: TRBJ2-3; D: .; size: once; DNA: TGTGCCAGCAGCTTTGACACCACAGATACGCAGTATTTT; CDR3: CASSFDTTDTQYF
V: TRBV29-1; J: TRBJ2-7; D: TRBD1; size: .; DNA: TGCAGCGTTGAAGGGGACAGGGTATACGAGCAGTACTTC; CDR3: CSVEGDRVYEQYF
V: TRBV5-1; J: TRBJ2-1; D: TRBD1; size: .; DNA: TGCGCCAGCAGCTTGGGGGGACAGGGATACAATGAGCAGTTCTTC; CDR3: CASSLGGQGYNEQFF
V: TRBV7-2; J: TRBJ2-6; D: TRBD2; size: .; DNA: TGTGCCAGCAGCCCCGCTGGTAGCGGGAGCTGGGCCAACGTCCTGACTTTC; CDR3: CASSPAGSGSWANVLTF
V: TRBV5-6; J: TRBJ2-1; D: .; size: .; DNA: TGTGCCAGCAGCTATGCAACCAGGGACAATGAGCAGTTCTTC; CDR3: CASSYATRDNEQFF
V: TRBV9; J: TRBJ1-4; D: .; size: .; DNA: TGTGCCAGCAGCGTGGGGGGGTTACTCGCTAATGAAAAACTGTTTTTT; CDR3: CASSVGGLLANEKLFF
V: TRBV28; J: TRBJ2-1; D: .; size: .; DNA: TGTGCCAGCAGTTTAGTCTCGGGGAATGAGCAGTTCTTC; CDR3: CASSLVSGNEQFF
V: TRBV7-9; J: TRBJ1-2; D: TRBD1; size: .; DNA: TGTGCCAGCAGCGGCCCCACATACAGGGGATATGGCTACACCTTC; CDR3: CASSGPTYRGYGYTF
V: TRBV5-1; J: TRBJ2-1; D: .; size: .; DNA: TGCGCCAGCACTCAGGGACTTTACAATGAGCAGTTCTTC; CDR3: CASTQGLYNEQFF
V: TRBV7-9; J: TRBJ2-5; D: .; size: .; DNA: TGTGCCAGCAGCGCGGGGAGGGAGACCCAGTACTTC; CDR3: CASSAGRETQYF
V: TRBV6-4; J: TRBJ1-1; D: TRBD1; size: .; DNA: TGTGCCAGCGGGACGAGGACAGGAGTGAACACTGAAGCTTTCTTT; CDR3: CASGTRTGVNTEAFF
V: TRBV11-3; J: TRBJ1-1; D: TRBD1; size: .; DNA: TGTGCCAGCAGCTTAGGGACAGGGGCGGCCACTGAAGCTTTCTTT; CDR3: CASSLGTGAATEAFF
V: TRBV10-2; J: TRBJ1-3; D: .; size: .; DNA: TGCGCCAGCCGGTTAAGCTCTGGAAACACCATATATTTT; CDR3: CASRLSSGNTIYF
V: TRBV9; J: TRBJ2-1; D: TRBD2; size: .; DNA: TGTGCCAGCGCCTTGACTAGCGGGGGATACAATGAGCAGTTCTTC; CDR3: CASALTSGGYNEQFF
V: TRBV6-1; J: TRBJ2-5; D: .; size: once; DNA: TGTGCCATCAGTGAGTCGGGGGAAGAGACCCAGTACTTC; CDR3: CAISESGEETQYF
V: TRBV6-5; J: TRBJ1-1; D: .; size: .; DNA: TGTGCCAGCAGTTCGGACACCACTGAAGCTTTCTTT; CDR3: CASSSDTTEAFF
V: TRBV6-5; J: TRBJ2-2; D: TRBD2; size: .; DNA: TGTGCCAGCATGGCTAGCGGGAGTGTCGGGGAGCTGTTTTTT; CDR3: CASMASGSVGELFF
V: TRBV9; J: TRBJ2-3; D: .; size: .; DNA: TGTGCCAGCAGCGTCCCGTCAGGGCTAAAATCTACAGATACGCAGTATTTT; CDR3: CASSVPSGLKSTDTQYF
V: TRBV5-5; J: TRBJ1-2; D: .; size: .; DNA: TGTGCCAGCAGCTTAGGTATCGCGTTGGCAGGAGGTGGCTACACCTTC; CDR3: CASSLGIALAGGGYTF
V: TRBV6-5; J: TRBJ2-3; D: .; size: .; DNA: TGTGCCAGCAATTTAGCGGGCACAGATACGCAGTATTTT; CDR3: CASNLAGTDTQYF
V: TRBV2; J: TRBJ2-3; D: .; size: .; DNA: TGTGCCAGTTCCCCAGGGGAGGGGCGCACAGATACGCAGTATTTT; CDR3: CASSPGEGRTDTQYF
V: TRBV4-2; J: TRBJ2-1; D: TRBD2; size: .; DNA: TGTGCCAGCAGCTCCACTTCTAGCGGAACCTACAATGAGCAGTTCTTC; CDR3: CASSSTSSGTYNEQFF
V: TRBV9; J: TRBJ1-6; D: .; size: .; DNA: TGTGCCAGCAGCGTAGAACAGGGAGATTCACCCCTCCACTTT; CDR3: CASSVEQGDSPLHF